The T cell receptor (beta chain) described here comes from a study of cytomegalovirus exposure and HLA in healthy donors (TCRdb year 2017). Broadly, across the study: In an earlier analysis of around 540 of the donors, 276 Gb of sequence data and 95 million to 130 million unique TCR beta sequences from 150 million to 200 million T cells were reported. Approximately 330 gigabases of sequencing data and approximately 92 million unique TCR sequences made up an early release that covered several hundred HLA-typed donors. Among the roughly 430 genotyped donors, 75% to 90% belonged to the genetic ancestry cluster associated with self-reported Caucasian donors. The study aimed to test whether signatures of past pathogen exposure could be identified by cataloging public T cell receptors. The study profiled the T cell repertoires of more than 500 subjects by immunosequencing and related them to cytomegalovirus serostatus. In addition to the first cohort of about 650 subjects, a separate validation cohort of some 120 different subjects was used. To predict cytomegalovirus infection status, the study combined high-throughput TCR immunosequencing, statistical association of individual TCRs with disease status, and machine learning. In a later analysis, previously published TCR beta repertoires from several hundred donors were re-analyzed and high-resolution HLA genotyping was added so that TCR occurrence patterns could be studied. Rather than using new phenotypic data, the later analysis identified candidate immune exposures from TCR beta sequences and from how often those sequences occurred across donors. An earlier analysis of fewer than 750 of the donors used high-throughput TCR beta sequencing to judge whether each TCR beta V gene segment behaved as functional or pseudogenic. Donor age, sex, ethnicity and CMV serostatus were compiled together with the repertoire data. A later genetic analysis used genome-wide SNP genotypes for about three fifths of the roughly 700 donors, treating that subset as a discovery cohort. All discovery cohort repertoires had been generated using a single sequencing platform. HLA typing covered class I and class II loci at four-digit resolution. Typing coverage varied by locus: roughly 620-640 donors for A, B, C, DRB1 and DQB1; some 520 for DQA1; approximately 570 for DPA1; approximately 470 for DPB1. Roughly 5 DR-DQ haplotypes were handled as single units for association and clustering because linkage in the cohort was strong. Among around 400 genotyped donors of the cohort, an average of roughly 230,000 unique TCR beta nucleotide sequences was sequenced per donor, of which 15% to 20% were non-productive.

Remarks on this clone: The specificity of this receptor is unknown. No qualities accompany the bases; no much larger clone lies one base away.

General conclusions and limits of the study: Compared with equally common non-associated chains, HLA-associated TCR beta chains in a later analysis were more clonally expanded and had lower generation probabilities. Over 15 rarely observed V segments, including chromosome 9 orphons, were excluded from the earlier analysis of 550 to 700 of the donors because counts were too low. A cluster of highly shared sequence variants was judged likely to be a technical artifact of the sequencing pipeline. Roughly uniform sequencing depth across donors was assumed in presence/absence analyses, although this assumption may not hold. The only immune exposure information available for the cohort was CMV serostatus. Linkage disequilibrium might explain the correlated functional status among segregating V segments, but an unknown experimental factor could not be excluded. Across donors, most TCR sequences were observed very rarely, whereas some public TCRs were present in many individuals. Most CMV-associated TCR beta chains appeared to be HLA-restricted in a later analysis, and the HLA associations seemed to be driven largely by CMV exposure. The study listed approximately 160 TCR beta chains as associated with cytomegalovirus. Some IMGT-functional V segments, including TRBV6-2 and TRBV6-3, could not be distinguished by the 87-base-pair reads and were therefore excluded. It was suggested by the authors that the approach could potentially be generalized to other disease states and immunological phenotypes. In both the original and validation cohorts, the classifier was reported to diagnose cytomegalovirus status with high specificity and sensitivity. A few of the identified cytomegalovirus-associated TCR beta chains were confirmed in vitro to be specific for cytomegalovirus antigens. A further reported finding was that TCR beta sequences accurately predicted the HLA-A and HLA-B alleles for most subjects in the first cohort. Strong co-occurrence of HLA alleles, especially DR and DQ, made assigning TCR associations to individual alleles difficult. This cohort had only TCR beta chains sequenced, and the lack of alpha or paired-chain data limited which features could be detected. V-gene and J-gene trimming of TCR beta chains was associated with a missense DCLRE1C variant in a later genetic analysis, and the association was replicated in an independent cohort. In a later analysis, the rate of TCR association differed among HLA loci, with DRB1 alleles having the most associated TCRs and HLA-C alleles having the fewest. In an earlier analysis of 587 of the donors, most TCR beta V segments appeared in productive rearrangements about 90% or about 30% of the time, broadly matching IMGT annotations. A later analysis reported that several top co-occurrence clusters appeared linked to parvovirus B19, influenza, CMV and Epstein-Barr virus. Because some donors lacked HLA typing at each locus, the association tests relied only on the typed subset. Compared with the 666-donor mean, donors in an Asian-associated ancestry cluster had fewer N-insertions in productive TCRs, according to a later genetic analysis. Specific HLA alleles were associated with 18,000 or so TCR beta sequences at a false discovery rate of 0.05 in a later analysis.

The library was obtained by the immunoSEQ multiplex PCR assay. The multiplex PCR relied on a mix of 60 forward primers for TCR Vbeta segments and 13 reverse primers for TCR Jbeta segments. Amplification of the CDR3 region of rearranged TCR beta genes was performed with a multiplex PCR assay on genomic DNA. The Illumina HiSeq System was used to sequence the amplified TCR beta libraries as 87-base-pair reads. As for how the authors treated the data: Across the roughly 600 repertoires, a later analysis counted 78 million or so unique TCR beta chains, 9 million to 14 million of which were shared by at least two donors. To remove PCR and sequencing errors, raw reads were error-corrected and collapsed into unique sequences using a nearest-neighbor algorithm that merged closely related sequences. CDR3 sequences were aligned to IMGT reference sequences to assign V, D and J gene segments. For a sequence to be retained, a match of at least six nucleotides to both a V gene segment and a J gene segment was required. A rearrangement was called productive if the CDR3 had no stop codons and remained in frame with V and J, and every other rearrangement was called non-productive. Following IMGT convention, CDR3 was defined as the stretch from the second conserved V-encoded cysteine up to the conserved J-encoded phenylalanine. In an earlier analysis of roughly 580 of the donors, sequences lacking an unambiguous match to a single V gene segment were excluded. An earlier analysis of a few hundred of the donors classified V segments as functional when productive rearrangements were above 56.7% and as segregating when the standard deviation between donors was above 5%. A statistical classification framework was developed to diagnose cytomegalovirus status using the catalog of TCR beta chain sequences. In a later analysis, V and J genes were assigned by comparing TCR nucleotide sequences against IMGT/GENE-DB human TR gene sequences. In a later analysis, CDR3 sequences and most-parsimonious VDJ recombination scenarios were assigned using the TCRdist pipeline. In a later analysis, each TCR beta chain was defined by its CDR3 amino acid sequence together with its V-gene family, and reads lacking a unique V-gene family were excluded. A later analysis removed 592 highly shared, low-generation-probability nucleotide sequences to deal with suspected cross-contamination and a sequencing artifact. A later analysis calculated a clonal expansion index for each public chain from normalized within-repertoire ranks of inferred template counts. In a later analysis, generation probabilities were computed using a VDJ recombination model fitted to out-of-frame rearrangements, and the results were checked against IGoR. In a later analysis, hypergeometric tests were used to score TCR-TCR, TCR-HLA and TCR-CMV co-occurrence, with a repertoire-size bias correction applied to TCR pairs. In a later analysis, false discovery rates were estimated by permuting HLA or CMV assignments 20 times. In a later analysis, co-occurring TCRs were grouped using DBSCAN, with TCRdist sequence similarity added in when clustering inside HLA-allele-positive subsets. Repertoires with fewer than 30,000 or more than 120,000 public chains were left out of co-occurrence clustering, as were four to six repertoires with anomalous nucleotide sharing. Held by TCRdb, this immuneACCESS table contains in-frame sequences only and omits some clones. Under half of the omission traces to an unresolved V gene where checked; the cause of the rest is unknown. D and trimming were read from the DNA, whereas the V and J calls and clone size are those reported in that table. This sample holds under 150,000 clones; about 72% were observed only once. The ten largest clonotypes hold almost 4.5% of the sample.

The CDR3, from cysteine to phenylalanine, totals 15 residues. Just the 45-base CDR3 DNA is kept, in frame starting at base 1. CDR1 and CDR2 were assigned from the germline V gene as SGHRS and YFSETQ. Relative to germline, V is missing 4 bases and J is missing 3 bases, with 7 bases of the junction outside any gene match. In total, 600 or so healthy bone marrow donors made up the cohort. All cohort members were sampled while nominally healthy, although unrecorded immune exposures were likely present. The donor tested CMV seronegative and was one of the 352 seronegative cohort members. Every donor gave a peripheral blood sample, and the peripheral blood mononuclear cells from that sample were used for TCR beta sequencing. Genomic DNA was extracted from the blood cell samples with the Qiagen DNeasy Blood Extraction Kit.

The sequence came from a man aged 55-75 years in good health and CMV-seronegative. The chain uses TRBV5-1 and TRBJ2-7, with 10 bases in between that match TRBD1. What was sequenced was PBMCs. CDR3 reads: CASSTLTGGGYEQYF. The bases read TGCGCCAGCAGCACCTTGACAGGGGGCGGCTACGAGCAGTACTTC. Joined to the reference TRBV5-1 and TRBJ2-7 proteins, this CDR3 gives the full variable domain: KAGVTQTPRYLIKTRGQQVTLSCSPISGHRSVSWYQQTPGQGLQFLFEYFSETQRNKGNFPGRFSGRQFSNSRSEMNVSTLELGDSALYLCASSTLTGGGYEQYFGPGTRLTVT.